This is a list of T cell receptor beta chains from one sample in a study of T cell changes during pregnancy in multiple sclerosis. Clones were read by immunoSEQ multiplex PCR, and TCRdb kept only the in-frame ones, dropping some. In the table there are 50,000 to 60,000 clones, approximately 92% of which are singletons. Sequencing was performed on CD4+ T cells from peripheral blood mononuclear cells, taken after pregnancy. These receptor sequences come from a female donor in good health, enrolled as a control in a pregnancy study. CDR3s include the opening cysteine and the closing phenylalanine or tryptophan. Each record gives: D gene, clone size, V gene, J gene, CDR3 DNA, CDR3 protein. The D gene is left open where the match is weak. Part of the rows lack a size; the others show once, few, many or a class for expanded clones.

D: TRBD2; size: NA; V: TRBV7-2; J: TRBJ2-5; DNA: TGTGCCAGCAGCTTAGGGTTGGCGGGGGGGCGAGAGACCCAGTACTTC; CDR3: CASSLGLAGGRETQYF
D: NA; size: NA; V: TRBV7-2; J: TRBJ1-5; DNA: TGTGCCAGCAGCCAACATAGCAATCAGCCCCAGCATTTT; CDR3: CASSQHSNQPQHF
D: TRBD1; size: NA; V: TRBV6-5; J: TRBJ1-5; DNA: TGTGCCAGCAGTTCAGGGGACAGGAGGATAAATCAGCCCCAGCATTTT; CDR3: CASSSGDRRINQPQHF
D: TRBD2; size: NA; V: TRBV18; J: TRBJ2-1; DNA: TGTGCCAGCTCACCACCAGCAATCAGGCTAGCGGGGGCGGATGAGCAGTTCTTC; CDR3: CASSPPAIRLAGADEQFF
D: TRBD1; size: NA; V: TRBV29-1; J: TRBJ1-1; DNA: TGCAGCGTCCTCACAGGGGGTACTGAAGCTTTCTTT; CDR3: CSVLTGGTEAFF
D: TRBD2; size: NA; V: TRBV5-1; J: TRBJ2-3; DNA: TGCGCCAGCAGCCCCAAACCACGGCGGGGGGGGGACACAGATACGCAGTATTTT; CDR3: CASSPKPRRGGDTDTQYF
D: NA; size: NA; V: TRBV9; J: TRBJ1-2; DNA: TGTGCCAGCAGCTCCCGGGGACTGGCTAACTATGGCTACACCTTC; CDR3: CASSSRGLANYGYTF
D: TRBD2; size: NA; V: TRBV10-1; J: TRBJ2-3; DNA: TGCGCCAGCAGTGAGTCTGTTAGCGGGGCCCTGCCAGATACGCAGTATTTT; CDR3: CASSESVSGALPDTQYF
D: TRBD1; size: NA; V: TRBV6-5; J: TRBJ1-2; DNA: TGTGCCAGCGGGGACAGGCCAACGGCGGGCTACACCTTC; CDR3: CASGDRPTAGYTF
D: TRBD2; size: NA; V: TRBV6-5; J: TRBJ2-7; DNA: TGTGCCAGCAGTTGGTCTAGCGGGGCCTCCTACGAGCAGTACTTC; CDR3: CASSWSSGASYEQYF
D: NA; size: once; V: TRBV30; J: TRBJ1-1; DNA: TGTGCCTGGAACAGGCAGGGGTTGGGTGAAGCTTTCTTT; CDR3: CAWNRQGLGEAFF
D: NA; size: NA; V: TRBV7-2; J: TRBJ1-4; DNA: TGTGCCAGCAGCCGCGGCTCGGGTCGCGAAAAACTGTTTTTT; CDR3: CASSRGSGREKLFF
D: TRBD2; size: NA; V: TRBV7-9; J: TRBJ2-5; DNA: TGTGCCAGCAGCTTACCGTTAAGCGGGGGGCAAAAGACCCAGTACTTC; CDR3: CASSLPLSGGQKTQYF
D: TRBD2; size: NA; V: TRBV5-8; J: TRBJ2-5; DNA: TGTGCCAGCAGCTTCCCGGGACTAGCGCCCCAAGAGACCCAGTACTTC; CDR3: CASSFPGLAPQETQYF
D: TRBD1; size: NA; V: TRBV19; J: TRBJ1-1; DNA: TGTGCCAGTAGAGTTCGGACAGGGAGGTCTGAAGCTTTCTTT; CDR3: CASRVRTGRSEAFF
D: NA; size: NA; V: TRBV5-1; J: TRBJ2-4; DNA: TGCGCCAGCAGCCCCCTTGCCGGGGAAAACATTCAGTACTTC; CDR3: CASSPLAGENIQYF
D: NA; size: few; V: TRBV28; J: TRBJ1-6; DNA: TGTGCCAGCACGCCCGCCGGTCGAAATTCACCCCTCCACTTT; CDR3: CASTPAGRNSPLHF
D: TRBD1; size: NA; V: TRBV27; J: TRBJ2-1; DNA: TGTGCCAGCAGTCCCACATTACCGGGACAGGGGGACAATGAGCAGTTCTTC; CDR3: CASSPTLPGQGDNEQFF
D: NA; size: NA; V: TRBV6-5; J: TRBJ1-2; DNA: TGTGCCAGCAGTTACTCTCCAGGGAACTATGGCTACACCTTC; CDR3: CASSYSPGNYGYTF
D: TRBD2; size: NA; V: TRBV7-3; J: TRBJ2-3; DNA: TGTGCCAGCAGCCCCGGGACTACCCTAAGCACAGATACGCAGTATTTT; CDR3: CASSPGTTLSTDTQYF
D: NA; size: NA; V: TRBV1; J: TRBJ1-4; DNA: TGCACCAGCAGCCAAGATGAAGGGGTAGATGAAAAACTGTTTTTT; CDR3: CTSSQDEGVDEKLFF
D: TRBD2; size: NA; V: TRBV5-1; J: TRBJ2-3; DNA: TGCGCCAGCAGCTGGCGGGGACTAGCGGGGCTCACAGATACGCAGTATTTT; CDR3: CASSWRGLAGLTDTQYF
D: NA; size: once; V: TRBV7-3; J: TRBJ2-6; DNA: TGTGCCAGCAGCCCAGGGACTGGGGCCAACGTCCTGACTTTC; CDR3: CASSPGTGANVLTF
D: NA; size: few; V: TRBV7-2; J: TRBJ1-1; DNA: TGTGCCAGCAGCCTCTTGGGAGTGAACACTGAAGCTTTCTTT; CDR3: CASSLLGVNTEAFF
D: TRBD1; size: NA; V: TRBV4-1; J: TRBJ1-4; DNA: TGCGCCAGCAGCCAATACGGGACAGCCTCAACTAATGAAAAACTGTTTTTT; CDR3: CASSQYGTASTNEKLFF
D: TRBD2; size: NA; V: TRBV5-4; J: TRBJ2-1; DNA: TGTGCCAGCAGCCTAGGGGGACTAGCAGGGGACAATGAGCAGTTCTTC; CDR3: CASSLGGLAGDNEQFF
D: TRBD1; size: NA; V: TRBV29-1; J: TRBJ2-3; DNA: TGCAGCGCGACCGGGACAGGGGGTTCGACAGATACGCAGTATTTT; CDR3: CSATGTGGSTDTQYF
D: NA; size: NA; V: TRBV4-2; J: TRBJ2-5; DNA: TGTGCCAGCAGCCAAGACGTGGGGGGGCCGCTTGAGACCCAGTACTTC; CDR3: CASSQDVGGPLETQYF
D: TRBD1; size: NA; V: TRBV7-6; J: TRBJ1-1; DNA: TGTGCCAGCAGCTTAGAAGGGACAGTCACTGAAGCTTTCTTT; CDR3: CASSLEGTVTEAFF
D: TRBD1; size: NA; V: TRBV27; J: TRBJ1-2; DNA: TGTGCCAGCACCGATAGACAGGGGTTTCGTGGCTACACCTTC; CDR3: CASTDRQGFRGYTF
D: NA; size: NA; V: TRBV6-5; J: TRBJ2-7; DNA: TGTGCCAGCAGATCTAAGACATTCTCCTACGAGCAGTACTTC; CDR3: CASRSKTFSYEQYF
D: NA; size: NA; V: TRBV28; J: TRBJ2-7; DNA: TGTGCCAGCATGGTAGCCGGCTACGAGCAGTACTTC; CDR3: CASMVAGYEQYF
D: TRBD1; size: NA; V: TRBV5-5; J: TRBJ1-2; DNA: TGTGCCAGCAGCTTGGCAGGGGGCGATGGCTACACCTTC; CDR3: CASSLAGGDGYTF
D: NA; size: NA; V: TRBV20-1; J: TRBJ1-1; DNA: TGCAGTGCGGGACACGATGAAGCTTTCTTT; CDR3: CSAGHDEAFF
D: TRBD2; size: NA; V: TRBV7-6; J: TRBJ2-5; DNA: TGTGCCAGCAGCCTACCCCGGACCGGCGGGGGGACCCAGTACTTC; CDR3: CASSLPRTGGGTQYF
D: TRBD1; size: NA; V: TRBV10-3; J: TRBJ1-6; DNA: TGTGCCGTCAAGGGGGGACAGGGCGCTTCACCCCTCCACTTT; CDR3: CAVKGGQGASPLHF
D: NA; size: NA; V: TRBV7-2; J: TRBJ1-1; DNA: TGTGCCAGCAGCCCACGGGGTAGAGAGAACACTGAAGCTTTCTTT; CDR3: CASSPRGRENTEAFF
D: NA; size: NA; V: TRBV7-7; J: TRBJ2-1; DNA: TGTGCTAGCAGCTTAATCGAGAGCTCCTACAATGAGCAGTTCTTC; CDR3: CASSLIESSYNEQFF
D: TRBD2; size: once; V: TRBV6-5; J: TRBJ2-1; DNA: TGTGCCAGCACCCCGGGACTAGCCTACAATGAGCAGTTCTTC; CDR3: CASTPGLAYNEQFF
D: NA; size: NA; V: TRBV7-3; J: TRBJ2-2; DNA: TGTGCCAGCAGCCAGGGACTGAACACCGGGGAGCTGTTTTTT; CDR3: CASSQGLNTGELFF
D: TRBD2; size: NA; V: TRBV7-2; J: TRBJ2-3; DNA: TGTGCCAGCAGCCTCCCGACTAGCGGGGGCTCCGCCACAGATACGCAGTATTTT; CDR3: CASSLPTSGGSATDTQYF
D: NA; size: NA; V: TRBV30; J: TRBJ1-6; DNA: TGTGCCAAAACAAGGAGACGGAGGACTAGCTCCTATAATTCACCCCTCCACTTT; CDR3: CAKTRRRRTSSYNSPLHF
D: NA; size: NA; V: TRBV30; J: TRBJ2-3; DNA: TGTGCCTGGAGTCCCGGACAGCACACAGATACGCAGTATTTT; CDR3: CAWSPGQHTDTQYF
D: TRBD1; size: NA; V: TRBV4-3; J: TRBJ2-2; DNA: TGCGCCAGCAGCCAAGGAGGGGGCCAGAACACCGGGGAGCTGTTTTTT; CDR3: CASSQGGGQNTGELFF
D: NA; size: NA; V: TRBV18; J: TRBJ1-5; DNA: TGTGCCAGCTCACCAGGGGGAGGTAATAGCAATCAGCCCCAGCATTTT; CDR3: CASSPGGGNSNQPQHF
D: NA; size: NA; V: TRBV16; J: TRBJ2-7; DNA: TGTGCCAGCAGCCAATCGTCAGGGGAGATATCCTACGAGCAGTACTTC; CDR3: CASSQSSGEISYEQYF
D: TRBD2; size: NA; V: TRBV6-5; J: TRBJ2-5; DNA: TGTGCCAGCAGTCCCGGACTAGCGGGGGGCGGGACCCAGTACTTC; CDR3: CASSPGLAGGGTQYF
D: TRBD1; size: NA; V: TRBV18; J: TRBJ1-6; DNA: TGTGCCAGCTCACCCGACAGGGGAACGTATAATTCACCCCTCCACTTT; CDR3: CASSPDRGTYNSPLHF
D: NA; size: once; V: TRBV10-3; J: TRBJ2-7; DNA: TGTGCCATCAGTGTCTCCGGGACTGGGTCCTACGAGCAGTACTTC; CDR3: CAISVSGTGSYEQYF
D: TRBD2; size: NA; V: TRBV5-1; J: TRBJ2-5; DNA: TGCGCCAGCAGCCGGGGGACTATCCAAGAGACCCAGTACTTC; CDR3: CASSRGTIQETQYF
D: NA; size: NA; V: TRBV4-3; J: TRBJ1-2; DNA: TGCGCCAGCAGCCAAGATTTCCGTAGCGGGACCTATGGCTACACCTTC; CDR3: CASSQDFRSGTYGYTF
D: TRBD1; size: NA; V: TRBV28; J: TRBJ2-7; DNA: TGTGCCAGCACCAAACCTGGGACAGGTTCGCGGGAGCAGTACTTC; CDR3: CASTKPGTGSREQYF
D: NA; size: NA; V: TRBV7-8; J: TRBJ1-1; DNA: TGTGCCAGCAGTTTCCGGGACTGGAACACTGAAGCTTTCTTT; CDR3: CASSFRDWNTEAFF
D: TRBD2; size: NA; V: TRBV7-3; J: TRBJ2-5; DNA: TGTGCCAGCAGCCAGACTAGCGGGGCTGGAGAGACCCAGTACTTC; CDR3: CASSQTSGAGETQYF
D: TRBD1; size: NA; V: TRBV28; J: TRBJ1-4; DNA: TGTGCCAGCACCTCCGGGACAGGGTTCAATGAAAAACTGTTTTTT; CDR3: CASTSGTGFNEKLFF
D: TRBD1; size: once; V: TRBV7-2; J: TRBJ1-4; DNA: TGTGCCAGCAGGCACGGGACAGGGAACGAAAAACTGTTTTTT; CDR3: CASRHGTGNEKLFF
D: NA; size: NA; V: TRBV15; J: TRBJ1-1; DNA: TGTGCCACCAGCAGACACGGGGGAAACACTGAAGCTTTCTTT; CDR3: CATSRHGGNTEAFF
D: NA; size: NA; V: TRBV30; J: TRBJ1-2; DNA: TGTGCCTGGAGCACGTGGCAGGTGCACTATGGCTACACCTTC; CDR3: CAWSTWQVHYGYTF
D: NA; size: NA; V: TRBV5-4; J: TRBJ1-2; DNA: TGTGCCAGCAGCTTGAGCGGACGTGGCTACACCTTC; CDR3: CASSLSGRGYTF